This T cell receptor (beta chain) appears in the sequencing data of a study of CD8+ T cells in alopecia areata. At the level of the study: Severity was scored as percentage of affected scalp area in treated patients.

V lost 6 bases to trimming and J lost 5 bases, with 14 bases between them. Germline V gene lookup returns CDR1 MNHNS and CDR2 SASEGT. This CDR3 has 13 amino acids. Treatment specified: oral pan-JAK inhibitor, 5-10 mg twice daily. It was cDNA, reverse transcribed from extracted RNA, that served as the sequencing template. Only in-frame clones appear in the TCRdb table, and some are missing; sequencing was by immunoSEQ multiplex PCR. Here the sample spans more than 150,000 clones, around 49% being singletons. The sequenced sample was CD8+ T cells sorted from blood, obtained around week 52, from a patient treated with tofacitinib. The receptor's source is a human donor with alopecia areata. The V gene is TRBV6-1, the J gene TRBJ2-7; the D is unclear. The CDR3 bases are TGTGCCAGCAGCGAGAGTGCGATCCACGAGCAGTACTTC. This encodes CASSESAIHEQYF.